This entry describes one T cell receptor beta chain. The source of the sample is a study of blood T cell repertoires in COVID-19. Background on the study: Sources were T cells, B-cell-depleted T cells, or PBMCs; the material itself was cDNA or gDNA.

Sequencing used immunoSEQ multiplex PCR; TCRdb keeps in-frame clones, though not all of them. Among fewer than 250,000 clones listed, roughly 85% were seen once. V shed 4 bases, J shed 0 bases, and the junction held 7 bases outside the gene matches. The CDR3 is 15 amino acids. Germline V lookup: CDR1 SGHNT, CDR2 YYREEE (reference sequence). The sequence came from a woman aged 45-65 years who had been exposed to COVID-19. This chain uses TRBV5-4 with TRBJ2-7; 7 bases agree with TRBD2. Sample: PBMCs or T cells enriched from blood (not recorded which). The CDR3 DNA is TGTGCCAGCAGCCATGGGGGGGTGAGCTCCTACGAGCAGTACTTC. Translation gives CASSHGGVSSYEQYF.